The sequence of this T cell receptor (beta chain) was determined in a study of cytomegalovirus exposure and HLA in healthy donors. Study background: Earlier, fewer than 140 million unique TCR beta sequences were recovered from roughly 180 million T cells by an analysis. Study conclusions and caveats: Donor immune exposure was known only as CMV serostatus.

The study ran its PCR with 60 Vbeta and 13 Jbeta primers. TCRdb's copy holds only in-frame clones and misses some; the assay was immunoSEQ multiplex PCR. The profile shows around 98,000 clones, more than 70% of them singletons. About this clone: Its antigen is currently unknown. The junction differs from germline at one of its ends, possibly a read error.

The V gene's germline CDR1 is GTSNPN and CDR2 SVGIG (reference sequence). This CDR3 contains 14 residues. The sequenced sample was PBMCs. The V gene is TRBV30, the J gene TRBJ1-5; 8 bases agree with TRBD1. This TCR derives from a woman aged 35 to 49 in good health and CMV-seronegative. The CDR3 sequence is CACDISGGNQPQNF. The CDR3 nucleotides read TGTGCCTGCGATATCTCAGGGGGCAATCAGCCCCAGAATTTT.